This T cell receptor (beta chain) was retrieved from a study of blood T cell repertoires in COVID-19. Study background: The United States, Italy and Spain provided the acute and convalescent COVID-19 samples.

Germline assignment: CDR1 SGHTS and CDR2 YDEGEE. The CDR3 contains 19 residues. Between the trimmed V and J ends, which lost 0 bases and 7 bases, there was a span of 26 bases. Sequenced by immunoSEQ multiplex PCR; TCRdb stores in-frame clones only, minus some. The sample consists of 85,000 to 130,000 clones, more than 90% of them appearing once. Sequencing was performed on peripheral blood. This clonotype originated in a man aged 70 or older with acute or convalescent COVID-19. The genes are TRBV5-8 and TRBJ1-5; weak D call: TRBD1 (5 bases). This CDR3 reads CASSLVHHTVAGISQPQHF. CDR3 nucleotide sequence: TGTGCCAGCAGCTTGGTCCACCATACCGTGGCAGGGATCAGCCAGCCCCAGCATTTT. The whole variable domain, remainder taken from reference TRBV5-8 and TRBJ1-5, is EAGVTQSPTHLIKTRGQQATLRCSPISGHTSVYWYQQALGLGLQFLLWYDEGEERNRGNFPPRFSGRQFPNYSSELNVNALELEDSALYLCASSLVHHTVAGISQPQHFGDGTRLSIL.